Presented here are 26 T cell receptor beta chains from one specimen sequenced in a study of Ad26.COV2.S vaccination and SARS-CoV-2 variants. The treatment denotes: roughly 19 received Ad26.COV2.S at low or high dose, single or two shots; 5 received placebo; per-sample allocation not given. Samples were taken on day 63 after the first vaccine or placebo injection. Clones were read by immunoSEQ multiplex PCR, and TCRdb kept only the in-frame ones, dropping some. The table has some 330,000 clones, 85% to 90% seen once. Sequencing was performed on peripheral blood, taken in a trial of Ad26.COV2.S vaccine versus placebo. Receptors originate from a person between 18 and 59 years old who received the Ad26.COV2.S COVID-19 vaccine or a placebo.

A word on this clone: In the same sample, other DNA sequences code for this CDR3. Written as DNA, the CDR3 is TGTGCCAGCAGTTTCCAGGAGACCCAGTACTTC. As protein: CASSFQETQYF. The chain is built from TRBV12-3 or TRBV12-4 and TRBJ2-5; D is unclear. V was shortened by 3 bases and J by 5 bases, with 4 bases between the two germline ends. This CDR3 has 11 residues.

About this clone itself: This sample includes further DNA sequences coding for the same CDR3. CDR3: CASSHSYEQYF. DNA of the CDR3: TGTGCCAGCAGCCACTCTTACGAGCAGTACTTC. This chain connects TRBV3-1 (or the pseudogene TRBV3-2) to TRBJ2-7; D call uncertain. Germline V gene lookup returns CDR1 LGHDT and CDR2 YNNKEL (reference sequence). The CDR3 has 11 residues. Trimming pared 3 bases from V and 4 bases from J, leaving 4 bases between.

The rearrangement links TRBV4-3 to TRBJ2-3, with D perhaps TRBD1 (6 bases). The CDR3 has 16 amino acids. Per the germline V gene, CDR1 is LGHNA and CDR2 is YSLEER. Trimming left V 4 bases short and J 1 base short, with 15 bases between. CDR3 bases: TGCGCCAGCAGCCTTTCAGGGGCAAGAGGCACAGATACGCAGTATTTT. It encodes CASSLSGARGTDTQYF.

J is TRBJ2-1 and V is TRBV5-6; D call uncertain. Germline CDR1 is SGHDT and CDR2 is YYEEEE. There are 14 residues in the CDR3. The V and J ends lost 10 bases and 5 bases respectively, with 19 bases between them. The CDR3 nucleotides read TGTGCCTGCTGCCTGTCAATGAACGACAATGAGCAGTTCTTC. This encodes CACCLSMNDNEQFF.

The genes are TRBV9 and TRBJ1-1, with 7 nucleotides matching TRBD1. CDR3 length: 12 amino acids. Germline V lookup: CDR1 SGDLS, CDR2 YYNGEE. With V trimmed by 3 bases and J by 11 bases, 7 bases remained unmatched. The CDR3 loop reads CASSAQGNGAFF. In DNA, the CDR3 is TGTGCCAGCAGCGCACAGGGGAATGGGGCTTTCTTT.

This chain links TRBV5-6 with TRBJ2-7, with 9 bases lining up with TRBD2. V dropped 3 bases and J dropped 3; count of bases not matched to a gene: 4. The CDR3 runs 14 residues. The germline gives CDR1 SGHDT, CDR2 YYEEEE. The CDR3 loop reads CASSSGTSFYEQYF. DNA of the CDR3: TGTGCCAGCAGCTCCGGGACTAGCTTCTACGAGCAGTACTTC.

This chain uses TRBV19 with TRBJ1-5; perhaps TRBD1 as D (6 bases). This CDR3 comprises 13 residues. Germline V gene data show CDR1 as LNHDA and CDR2 as SQIVND (reference sequence). V was trimmed by 8 bases and J by 4 bases, leaving 12 bases between them. The CDR3 sequence: CASSTGMNQPQHF. The CDR3 nucleotides read TGTGCCAGTTCTACAGGGATGAATCAGCCCCAGCATTTT.

The V gene is TRBV7-9, the J gene TRBJ2-7; 8 positions agree with TRBD1. J gave up 3 bases and V 5 bases, and 9 bases lay outside the gene matches. The CDR3 spans 15 residues. Germline-derived CDR1 and CDR2 are SEHNR and FQNEAQ (reference sequence). CDR3 sequence reads: CASSLRTGKDYEQYF. The CDR3 DNA sequence: TGTGCCAGCAGCCTAAGGACAGGGAAGGACTACGAGCAGTACTTC.

J is TRBJ1-4 and V is TRBV30; 8 nucleotides line up with TRBD1. CDR1 is GTSNPN and CDR2 is SVGIG in the germline V gene (reference sequence). The CDR3 consists of 13 residues. Germline trimming cut 4 bases from V and 5 bases from J; bases unmatched to any gene: 3. The chain's CDR3 is CAWNRQGNEKLFF. The CDR3 DNA reads TGTGCCTGGAATCGACAGGGGAATGAAAAACTGTTTTTT.

On this clone: This specimen includes other DNA sequences encoding the same CDR3. The chain couples TRBV30 to TRBJ1-4; D remains ambiguous. Trimming left V 0 bases short and J 7 bases short, with 6 bases between. This CDR3 is 12 amino acids long. Germline V gives CDR1 GTSNPN, CDR2 SVGIG (reference sequence). As DNA, the CDR3 is TGTGCCTGGAGTGTATTAGGTGAAAAACTGTTTTTT. Protein sequence: CAWSVLGEKLFF.

This rearrangement joins TRBV19 to TRBJ2-1, with TRBD2 matching over 11 bases. The CDR3 has 17 residues. V was clipped by 3 bases and J by 4 bases; unmatched bases: 8. CDR1 is LNHDA and CDR2 is SQIVND in the germline V gene (reference sequence). The CDR3 nucleotides read TGTGCCAGTAGTATGACCCTACTAGCGGGAGTTTACAATGAGCAGTTCTTC. Protein sequence: CASSMTLLAGVYNEQFF.

The genes are TRBV7-2 and TRBJ2-1; D remains ambiguous. Germline assignment: CDR1 SGHTA and CDR2 FQGNSA. The CDR3 is 15 residues long. V lost 4 bases and J lost 4, with 14 bases in between. CDR3 region: CASSSSTTEYNEQFF. CDR3 in DNA: TGTGCCAGCAGCTCCTCCACCACCGAATACAATGAGCAGTTCTTC.

This clone has a count of ten or more. The chain has TRBV18 and TRBJ2-5, with TRBD1 as a possible D gene (6 bases). Per the germline V gene, CDR1 is KGHSH and CDR2 is LQKENI. V was shortened by 1 base and J by 1 base, with 10 bases between the two germline ends. The CDR3 extends over 15 amino acids. CDR3: CASSPRPDSQETQYF. CDR3 sequence (DNA): TGTGCCAGCTCACCACGACCGGACAGCCAAGAGACCCAGTACTTC.

J is TRBJ1-1 and V is TRBV5-1, with no clear D. This CDR3 is built from 16 residues. The ends were cut back, 1 base at V and 0 bases at J, with 13 bases in the middle. Germline V gene lookup returns CDR1 SGHRS and CDR2 YFSETQ. CDR3 loop: CASSLQAAGVNTEAFF. CDR3 nucleotide sequence: TGCGCCAGCAGCTTGCAGGCTGCCGGCGTGAACACTGAAGCTTTCTTT.

Written as DNA, the CDR3 is TGTGCCAGCAGCTTACCGGGTAACACTGAAGCTTTCTTT. Its protein is CASSLPGNTEAFF. The chain links TRBV11-2 to TRBJ1-1; D gene uncertain. V was shortened by 2 bases and J by 2 bases, with 6 bases between the two germline ends. Germline CDR1 SGHAT, CDR2 FQNNGV. The CDR3 spans 13 residues.

The rearrangement joins TRBV7-9 to TRBJ1-1, with a possible D match to TRBD1 (6 bases). In germline, CDR1 is SEHNR, CDR2 FQNEAQ (reference sequence). The CDR3 extends over 17 amino acids. The V end lost 2 bases, the J end lost 0 bases, and 16 bases lay between the germline ends. For the CDR3, the DNA is TGTGCCAGCAGCTTACGGCAGGGGCGGAAGATGAACACTGAAGCTTTCTTT. Its protein is CASSLRQGRKMNTEAFF.

The V call is TRBV7-9, the J call TRBJ1-1; D is ambiguous. V shed 2 bases and J shed 6 bases, with 4 bases lying between them. The V gene's germline CDR1 is SEHNR and CDR2 FQNEAQ (reference sequence). The length of the CDR3 is 11 residues. DNA for the CDR3: TGTGCCAGCAGCTTAAGCCCTGAAGCTTTCTTT. It encodes CASSLSPEAFF. Complete variable domain (other parts from reference TRBV7-9 and TRBJ1-1): DTGVSQNPRHKITKRGQNVTFRCDPISEHNRLYWYRQTLGQGPEFLTYFQNEAQLEKSRLLSDRFSAERPKGSFSTLEIQRTEQGDSAMYLCASSLSPEAFFGQGTRLTVV.

V is TRBV7-9 and J is TRBJ1-2, with 11 bases aligning to TRBD1. The CDR3 runs to 17 residues. V was clipped by 2 bases and J by 2 bases; unmatched bases: 7. CDR1 is SEHNR and CDR2 is FQNEAQ in the germline V gene (reference sequence). CDR3 loop: CASSLRDRGNLNYGYTF. The CDR3 nucleotides are TGTGCCAGCAGCTTAAGGGACAGGGGGAATCTAAACTATGGCTACACCTTC.

Notes on this clone: Other DNA sequences within the sample encode an identical CDR3. This chain connects TRBV27 to TRBJ1-2; D ambiguous. This CDR3 is 13 amino acids long. Germline V gene sequence: CDR1 MNHEY, CDR2 SMNVEV (reference sequence). V was clipped by 3 bases and J by 1 base, with 6 bases between them. This CDR3 reads CASSLGGNYGYTF. The CDR3 region has the DNA TGTGCCAGCAGTTTGGGCGGTAACTATGGCTACACCTTC.

V is TRBV9 and J is TRBJ1-1; 8 nucleotides agree with TRBD1. Germline V gene lookup returns CDR1 SGDLS and CDR2 YYNGEE. The CDR3 is 14 residues long. The J segment lost 3 bases and the V segment lost 5 bases, leaving 6 bases of the junction unmatched. The CDR3 DNA sequence: TGTGCCAGCAGTTCCGGACAGGGCGACACTGAAGCTTTCTTT. Protein sequence: CASSSGQGDTEAFF.

This chain links TRBV5-5 with TRBJ2-7, with a tentative D call TRBD2 (5 bases). This CDR3 is built from 15 residues. V lost 1 base, J lost 2 bases, and 13 bases lay in between. The germline V gene has CDR1 SGHKS and CDR2 YYEKEE (reference sequence). The CDR3 DNA reads TGTGCCAGCAGCTTGATCCTAGCAGTTGCCTACGAGCAGTACTTC. As protein: CASSLILAVAYEQYF.

This sequence joins TRBV25-1 and TRBJ1-1; D gene unclear. The V and J ends lost 5 bases and 0 bases respectively, with 10 bases between them. The germline gives CDR1 MGHDK, CDR2 SYGVNS. The CDR3 is 14 amino acids. Here the CDR3 reads CASSYDNLNTEAFF. The CDR3, as DNA: TGTGCCAGCAGTTATGACAACCTGAACACTGAAGCTTTCTTT.

The chain recombines TRBV4-3 with TRBJ1-2, with D possibly being TRBD1 (5 bases). Trimming took off 0 bases at V and 3 bases at J, with 17 bases between the two ends. The CDR3 has 17 residues. Germline CDR1 reads LGHNA; CDR2 reads YSLEER. In DNA form, the CDR3 reads TGCGCCAGCAGCCAAGAGGGAGGGGCCTTCAACTACTATGGCTACACCTTC. This codes for CASSQEGGAFNYYGYTF.

In this sample, this clone turned up once. V gene TRBV4-3 combines with J gene TRBJ2-3; TRBD1 or TRBD2 may be the D gene (5 bases each). The V end was cut by 4 bases, the J end by 0 bases, with 20 bases between. Germline CDR1 reads LGHNA; CDR2 reads YSLEER. The CDR3 loop spans 18 amino acids. The CDR3 coding sequence is TGCGCCAGCAGCCGAAAGACTGGGGCGGGTTCAAGCACAGATACGCAGTATTTT. Protein: CASSRKTGAGSSTDTQYF.

This clone was seen once. The chain is built from TRBV7-6 and TRBJ2-1, with 10 positions matching TRBD1. Germline V gene sequence: CDR1 SGHVS, CDR2 FNYEAQ. Unmatched junction bases numbered 7, after V lost 4 bases and J lost 7 bases. The CDR3 consists of 15 residues. CDR3 nucleotide sequence: TGTGCCAGCAGCTCCATCCGACAGGGGGCGAATGAGCAGTTCTTC. Its protein product is CASSSIRQGANEQFF.

This chain connects TRBV6-5 to TRBJ2-2; D gene uncertain. The CDR3 spans 13 residues. V dropped 4 bases and J dropped 4 bases, with 7 bases sitting between them. From germline, CDR1 is MNHEY and CDR2 SVGAGI. The CDR3 nucleotides read TGTGCCAGCAGTTCCGCCCCCACCGGGGAGCTGTTTTTT. Protein: CASSSAPTGELFF.